Here is one TCR beta chain with its context. The sample belongs to a study of T cells after yellow fever vaccination. Template switching by 5'RACE produced TCR cDNA, adding a universal primer site and UMIs. TCRdb re-called the 5' RACE reads through MiXCR, storing one row per CDR3 protein. The sample holds about 630,000 distinct CDR3 sequences; 9% to 15% are singletons and the top ten take around 14%. The junction had 4 bases not matched to a gene; V was cut back by 4 bases and J by 12 bases. The V gene's germline CDR1 is SGHKS and CDR2 YYEKEE (reference sequence). The CDR3 is made up of 11 amino acids.

The receptor comes from a man aged 25-45 years who received the YFV17D yellow fever vaccine. This chain connects TRBV5-5 to TRBJ2-4; 7 nucleotides match TRBD1. This material consisted of PBMCs, taken on the day of the yellow fever booster vaccination. CDR3 protein: CASSPDRAQYF. The CDR3 coding sequence is TGTGCCAGCAGCCCAGACAGGGCTCAGTACTTC.